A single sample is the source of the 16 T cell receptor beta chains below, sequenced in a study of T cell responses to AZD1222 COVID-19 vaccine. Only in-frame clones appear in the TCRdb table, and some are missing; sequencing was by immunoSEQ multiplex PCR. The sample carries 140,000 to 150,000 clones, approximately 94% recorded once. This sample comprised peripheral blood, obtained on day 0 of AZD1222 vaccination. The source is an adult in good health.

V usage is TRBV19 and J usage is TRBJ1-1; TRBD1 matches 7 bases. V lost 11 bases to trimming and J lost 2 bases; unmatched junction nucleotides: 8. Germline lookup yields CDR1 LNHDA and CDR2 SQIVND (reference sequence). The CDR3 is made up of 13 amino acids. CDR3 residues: CASSRQGNTEAFF. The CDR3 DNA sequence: TGTGCCTCCAGTCGACAGGGAAACACTGAAGCTTTCTTT.

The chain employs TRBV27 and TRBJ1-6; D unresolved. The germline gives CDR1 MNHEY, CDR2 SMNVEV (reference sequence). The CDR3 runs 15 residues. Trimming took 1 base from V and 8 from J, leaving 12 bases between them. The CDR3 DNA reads TGTGCCAGCAGTTTATTTGGCTTCCAAGATTCACCCCTCCACTTT. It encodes CASSLFGFQDSPLHF.

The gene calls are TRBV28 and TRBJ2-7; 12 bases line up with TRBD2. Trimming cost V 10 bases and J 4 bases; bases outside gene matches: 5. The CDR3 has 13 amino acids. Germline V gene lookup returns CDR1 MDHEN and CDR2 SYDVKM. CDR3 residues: CATLTSGRYEQYF. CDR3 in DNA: TGTGCCACCCTAACTAGCGGGAGGTACGAGCAGTACTTC.

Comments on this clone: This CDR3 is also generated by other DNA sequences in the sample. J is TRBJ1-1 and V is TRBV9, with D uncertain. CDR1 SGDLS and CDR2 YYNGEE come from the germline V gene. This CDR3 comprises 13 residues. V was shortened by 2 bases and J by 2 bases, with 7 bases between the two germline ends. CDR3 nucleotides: TGTGCCAGCAGCGTCCTGGGAAACACTGAAGCTTTCTTT. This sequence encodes CASSVLGNTEAFF.

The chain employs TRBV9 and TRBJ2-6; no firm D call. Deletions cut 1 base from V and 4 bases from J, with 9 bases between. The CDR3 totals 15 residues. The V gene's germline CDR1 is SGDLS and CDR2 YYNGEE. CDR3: CASSVSFRGANVLTF. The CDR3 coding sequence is TGTGCCAGCAGCGTATCCTTCCGGGGGGCCAACGTCCTGACTTTC.

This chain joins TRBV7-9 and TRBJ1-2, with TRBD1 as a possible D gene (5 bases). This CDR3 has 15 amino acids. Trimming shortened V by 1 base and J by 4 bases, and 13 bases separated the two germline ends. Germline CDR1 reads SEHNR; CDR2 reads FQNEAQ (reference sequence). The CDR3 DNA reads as TGTGCCAGCAGCTTAGTGGAAGGGGAGGGCTATGGCTACACCTTC. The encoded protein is CASSLVEGEGYGYTF.

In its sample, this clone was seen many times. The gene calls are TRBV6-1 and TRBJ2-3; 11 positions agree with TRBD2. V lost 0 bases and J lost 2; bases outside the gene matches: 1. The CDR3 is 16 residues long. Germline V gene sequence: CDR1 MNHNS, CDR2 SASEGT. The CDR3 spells CASSEASGGATDTQYF. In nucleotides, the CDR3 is TGTGCCAGCAGTGAAGCTAGCGGGGGGGCCACAGATACGCAGTATTTT.

Here the CDR3 DNA reads TGTGCCAGCAGCTCATTAGCAGACTCCGGGAGCAATCAGCCCCAGCATTTT. The encoded protein is CASSSLADSGSNQPQHF. The rearrangement uses TRBV5-5 and TRBJ1-5, with unresolved D. Per germline, CDR1 SGHKS and CDR2 YYEKEE (reference sequence). CDR3 size: 17 residues. Between the trimmed V and J ends, which lost 3 bases and 1 base, there was a span of 17 bases.

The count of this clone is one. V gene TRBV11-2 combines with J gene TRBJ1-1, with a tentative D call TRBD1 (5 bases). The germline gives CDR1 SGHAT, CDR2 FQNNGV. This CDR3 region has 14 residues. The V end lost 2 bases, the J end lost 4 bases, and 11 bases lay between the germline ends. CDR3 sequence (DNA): TGTGCCAGCAGCTTACGGGGGTTGCGCACTGAAGCTTTCTTT. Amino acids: CASSLRGLRTEAFF.

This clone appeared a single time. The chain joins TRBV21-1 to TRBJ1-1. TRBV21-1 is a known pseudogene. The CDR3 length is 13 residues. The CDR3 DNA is TGTGCCAGCATCCAGGTGGAGTCCTTAGAAGCTTTCTTT. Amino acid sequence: CASIQVESLEAFF.

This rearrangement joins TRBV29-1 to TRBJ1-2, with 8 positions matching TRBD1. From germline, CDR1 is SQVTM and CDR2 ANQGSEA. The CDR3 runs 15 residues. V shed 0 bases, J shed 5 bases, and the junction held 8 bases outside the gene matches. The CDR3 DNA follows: TGCAGCGTTGAAGATCTAGACAGGGGCCTATATGGCTACACCTTC. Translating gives CSVEDLDRGLYGYTF.

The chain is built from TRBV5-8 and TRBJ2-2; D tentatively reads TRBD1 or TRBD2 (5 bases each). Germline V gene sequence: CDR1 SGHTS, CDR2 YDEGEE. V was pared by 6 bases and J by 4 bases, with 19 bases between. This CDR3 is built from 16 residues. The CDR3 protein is CASKPRDPSGTGELFF. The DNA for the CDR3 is TGTGCCAGCAAGCCCCGGGACCCCTCGGGCACCGGGGAGCTGTTTTTT.

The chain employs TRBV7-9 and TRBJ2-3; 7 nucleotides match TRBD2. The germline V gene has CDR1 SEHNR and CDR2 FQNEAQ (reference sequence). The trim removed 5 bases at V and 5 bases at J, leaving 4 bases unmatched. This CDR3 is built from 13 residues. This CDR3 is CASSTTSLDTQYF. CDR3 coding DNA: TGTGCCAGCAGCACGACTAGCCTAGATACGCAGTATTTT.

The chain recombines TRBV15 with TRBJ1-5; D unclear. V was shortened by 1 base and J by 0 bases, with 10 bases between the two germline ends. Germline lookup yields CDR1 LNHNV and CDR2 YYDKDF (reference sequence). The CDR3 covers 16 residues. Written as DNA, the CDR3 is TGTGCCACCAGCAGAGTGAGGGCCCATAGCAATCAGCCCCAGCATTTT. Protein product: CATSRVRAHSNQPQHF.

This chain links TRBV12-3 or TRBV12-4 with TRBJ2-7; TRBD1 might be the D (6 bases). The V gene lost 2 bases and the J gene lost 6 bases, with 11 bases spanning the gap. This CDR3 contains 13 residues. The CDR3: CASSLTDSGEQYF. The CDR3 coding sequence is TGTGCCAGCAGTTTAACGGACAGTGGCGAGCAGTACTTC.

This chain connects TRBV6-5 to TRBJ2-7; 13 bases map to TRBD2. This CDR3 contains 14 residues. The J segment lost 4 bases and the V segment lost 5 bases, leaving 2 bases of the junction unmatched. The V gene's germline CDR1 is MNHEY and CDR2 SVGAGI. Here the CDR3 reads CASSRTSGGYEQYF. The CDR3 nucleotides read TGTGCCAGCAGTCGGACTAGCGGGGGTTACGAGCAGTACTTC.